The 19 T cell receptor beta chains in this list originate from one sample, sequenced in a study of shared clonotypes between healthy human individuals. Naive CD8 populations comprised CD45RO-negative cells positively selected for CCR7, excluding terminally differentiated effector memory CD45RA+ cells. The table came from immunoSEQ multiplex PCR; TCRdb's copy has only in-frame clones and leaves some out. The sample gives millions of clones, 85% to 95% of which show up once; roughly 1.8% is in the top ten. The specimen was naive CD8+ T cells from PBMCs. The receptors derive from a man aged 18 to 35 in good health. Some clones in this sample may be carry-over from other donors' samples.

V gene TRBV19 combines with J gene TRBJ2-5; D unresolved. The CDR3 loop spans 15 amino acids. CDR1 LNHDA and CDR2 SQIVND come from the germline V gene (reference sequence). V shed 4 bases and J shed 4 bases, with 16 bases lying between them. CDR3 coding DNA: TGTGCCAGTAGTAAGACCATTAGGGCAGGAGAGACCCAGTACTTC. Protein: CASSKTIRAGETQYF.

In the case of this clone: The same CDR3 arises from other DNA sequences in this sample as well. The gene calls are TRBV7-8 and TRBJ2-2; D uncertain. CDR1 is SGHVS and CDR2 is FQNEAQ in the germline V gene. This CDR3 is 16 amino acids long. V shed 5 bases and J shed 0 bases, with 13 bases lying between them. The CDR3 nucleotides are TGTGCCAGCAGCCCGGTGGGTCGGGCGAACACCGGGGAGCTGTTTTTT. It codes for CASSPVGRANTGELFF.

The chain recombines TRBV7-9 with TRBJ2-7; D gene uncertain. The CDR3 runs 16 residues. The germline V and J ends were trimmed by 5 bases and 7 bases, with 24 bases remaining between them. Per the germline V gene, CDR1 is SEHNR and CDR2 is FQNEAQ (reference sequence). CDR3 loop: CASSQDLLSPVGEQYF. Here the CDR3 DNA reads TGTGCCAGCAGCCAAGATCTTCTCTCCCCAGTGGGGGAGCAGTACTTC.

CDR3 sequence reads: CASSSTGFGNTIYF. DNA for the CDR3: TGTGCCAGCAGCTCGACAGGGTTCGGAAACACCATATATTTT. V gene TRBV7-8 combines with J gene TRBJ1-3; 7 bases fit TRBD1. The CDR3 length is 14 residues. Losses at the gene ends were 4 bases for V and 4 bases for J; bases not matched to a gene: 4. Germline CDR1 is SGHVS and CDR2 is FQNEAQ. Together with reference TRBV7-8 and TRBJ1-3, the CDR3 gives the full variable domain: GAGVSQSPRYKVAKRGQDVALRCDPISGHVSLFWYQQALGQGPEFLTYFQNEAQLDKSGLPSDRFFAERPEGSVSTLKIQRTQQEDSAVYLCASSSTGFGNTIYFGEGSWLTVV.

The V and J genes are TRBV11-2 and TRBJ1-5, with D uncertain. V lost 1 base, J lost 9 bases, and 13 bases lay in between. The CDR3 is made up of 14 amino acids. The germline CDR1 and CDR2 sequences are SGHAT and FQNNGV. Here the CDR3 DNA reads TGTGCCAGCAGCTTAGCGAAGGGCTCGACGCCCCAGCATTTT. The encoded protein is CASSLAKGSTPQHF.

This chain links TRBV28 with TRBJ2-7; 10 bases align to TRBD1. The CDR3 totals 16 residues. Losses at the gene ends were 7 bases for V and 3 bases for J; bases not matched to a gene: 12. CDR1 MDHEN and CDR2 SYDVKM come from the germline V gene. The CDR3 nucleotides are TGTGCCAGCACCAAAACGGGACAGGGGACTGTCTACGAGCAGTACTTC. This sequence encodes CASTKTGQGTVYEQYF.

This clone was detected only once. The chain carries TRBV29-1 and TRBJ2-5, with 12 bases that match TRBD2. The J call is uncertain, as TRBJ2-7 better fits the DNA end. In germline, CDR1 is SQVTM, CDR2 ANQGSEA. CDR3 size: 15 residues. CDR3 loop: CSDLGTSGQSYEQYF. The CDR3 nucleotides are TGCAGCGACCTCGGGACTAGCGGGCAGTCCTACGAGCAGTACTTC.

The chain has TRBV7-6 and TRBJ2-7; D tentatively reads TRBD1 or TRBD2 (5 bases each). This CDR3 is 16 amino acids long. Germline CDR1 is SGHVS and CDR2 is FNYEAQ. V was trimmed by 4 bases and J by 5 bases, leaving 21 bases between them. The CDR3 DNA reads as TGTGCCAGCAGCTCCCCGGTCCAGAGGGGTCTCCACGAGCAGTACTTC. Translating gives CASSSPVQRGLHEQYF.

This clone was observed a single time. The chain uses TRBV6-6 and TRBJ2-1; D is ambiguous. Trimming removed 2 bases at V and 4 bases at J, with 9 bases between. CDR1 and CDR2 (germline): MNHNY, SVGAGI (reference sequence). The CDR3 has 14 amino acids. The CDR3 loop reads CASSYGVRYNEQFF. CDR3 coding DNA: TGTGCCAGCAGTTACGGAGTTCGGTACAATGAGCAGTTCTTC.

The chain recombines TRBV9 with TRBJ2-3; tentatively, D is TRBD1 or TRBD2 (6 bases each). Trimming removed 4 bases at V and 0 bases at J, with 15 bases between. Germline CDR1 is SGDLS and CDR2 is YYNGEE. The length of the CDR3 is 16 residues. CDR3 in DNA: TGTGCCAGCAGCCCCGAGGGGGGCAGGAGCACAGATACGCAGTATTTT. Translating it yields CASSPEGGRSTDTQYF.

The chain employs TRBV5-1 and TRBJ2-3, with D perhaps being TRBD1 or TRBD2 (5 bases each). V was pared by 3 bases and J by 6 bases, with 17 bases between. The CDR3 loop spans 15 amino acids. From germline, CDR1 is SGHRS and CDR2 YFSETQ. This chain's CDR3 is CASSWGPSEPDTQYF. The CDR3 DNA sequence: TGCGCCAGCAGCTGGGGACCTTCGGAGCCGGATACGCAGTATTTT.

This sequence joins TRBV4-1 and TRBJ1-2; D not resolved. This CDR3 comprises 16 residues. Germline V lookup: CDR1 MGHRA, CDR2 YSYEKL. Trimming pared 0 bases from V and 2 bases from J, leaving 13 bases between. CDR3 DNA sequence: TGCGCCAGCAGCCAAGATGAATCCGGGTTGAACTATGGCTACACCTTC. Translated, it gives CASSQDESGLNYGYTF.

The sample holds one count of this clone. The gene calls are TRBV28 and TRBJ1-1, with D hard to call. The CDR3 covers 14 residues. Germline CDR1 is MDHEN and CDR2 is SYDVKM. With 4 bases removed from V and 0 bases from J, the gap between germline ends came to 9 bases. The CDR3 here is CASSWIGMNTEAFF. CDR3 bases: TGTGCCAGCAGTTGGATAGGCATGAACACTGAAGCTTTCTTT.

The genes are TRBV27 and TRBJ2-7, with TRBD2 matching over 7 bases. After removal of 4 bases from V and 3 bases from J, the junction contained 9 bases not matched to a gene. The CDR3 loop spans 15 amino acids. CDR1 is MNHEY, CDR2 SMNVEV, per germline (reference sequence). This CDR3 reads CASSSEAGRSYEQYF. The CDR3 nucleotides read TGTGCCAGCAGTTCCGAAGCGGGACGGAGCTACGAGCAGTACTTC.

The rearrangement uses TRBV9 and TRBJ2-1; D unresolved. CDR1 SGDLS and CDR2 YYNGEE come from the germline V gene. Trimming cost V 1 base and J 10 bases, with 9 bases left between them. CDR3 length equals 12 residues. CDR3 nucleotides: TGTGCCAGCAGCGTACCAGGCCAAGAGCAGTTCTTC. Translation: CASSVPGQEQFF.

The chain joins TRBV4-3 to TRBJ2-3; TRBD2 agrees at 9 bases. CDR3 length equals 16 residues. The J segment lost 3 bases and the V segment lost 6 bases, leaving 10 bases of the junction unmatched. The V gene's germline CDR1 is LGHNA and CDR2 YSLEER. The CDR3 is CASRRTGTSNTDTQYF. CDR3 DNA sequence: TGCGCCAGCAGACGCACTGGGACTAGCAATACAGATACGCAGTATTTT.

J is TRBJ2-7 and V is TRBV7-9, with 7 bases identical to TRBD2. The CDR3 length is 14 residues. Germline loops: CDR1 SEHNR, CDR2 FQNEAQ (reference sequence). V shed 8 bases, J shed 5 bases, and the junction held 12 bases outside the gene matches. The CDR3 reads CASRSGTLAHEQYF. CDR3 in DNA: TGTGCCAGCCGAAGCGGGACCCTAGCCCACGAGCAGTACTTC.

The chain combines TRBV27 with TRBJ1-1; 7 bases fit TRBD1. This CDR3 region has 13 residues. V was clipped by 4 bases and J by 3 bases; unmatched bases: 2. Looked up from germline, CDR1 is MNHEY and CDR2 is SMNVEV (reference sequence). The CDR3 spells CASSWQGDTEAFF. The CDR3 bases are TGTGCCAGCAGTTGGCAGGGGGACACTGAAGCTTTCTTT.

This sequence joins TRBV27 and TRBJ2-2; possibly TRBD1 or TRBD2 for D (5 bases each). CDR1 and CDR2 (germline): MNHEY, SMNVEV (reference sequence). With 5 bases removed from V and 2 bases from J, the gap between germline ends came to 15 bases. The CDR3 is 16 amino acids. Here the CDR3 reads CASSRPRGGNTGELFF. The CDR3 nucleotides are TGTGCCAGCAGTCGACCCCGTGGGGGAAACACCGGGGAGCTGTTTTTT.